A single sample gave rise to the 26 T cell receptor beta chains below, sequenced in a study of blood T cells in healthy people across ages. The authors ran a second PCR of 7 to 11 cycles using a sample-barcoded 5' primer and a J-beta primer mix. TCRdb ran MiXCR on the 5' RACE reads and lists one entry per CDR3 protein. This table has more than 650,000 distinct CDR3 sequences, about 24% appearing once. The sequenced sample was blood. Every receptor here comes from a man in his 70s in good health.

The genes are TRBV12-3 or TRBV12-4 and TRBJ1-1; 10 bases fit TRBD1. There are 14 residues in the CDR3. The J segment lost 5 bases and the V segment lost 7 bases, leaving 7 bases of the junction unmatched. The CDR3 sequence: CASIRTGGDTEAFF. Here the CDR3 DNA reads TGTGCCAGCATTAGGACAGGGGGGGATACTGAAGCTTTCTTT.

This clonotype showed up just a few times. A much larger clone differs from this one at a single base, so this may be a read error. The chain joins TRBV20-1 to TRBJ2-3; D call uncertain. The CDR3 is 10 amino acids. Germline V gives CDR1 DFQATT, CDR2 SNEGSKA (reference sequence). The V gene lost 5 bases and the J gene lost 2 bases, with 2 bases spanning the gap. This CDR3 is CSAHTDTQYF. CDR3 nucleotides: TGCAGTGCTCACACAGATACGCAGTATTTT.

The gene calls are TRBV10-3 and TRBJ2-7; 8 bases are shared with TRBD2. The V gene's germline CDR1 is ENHRY and CDR2 SYGVKD. The CDR3 has 12 amino acids. With 8 bases clipped from V and 6 bases from J, the junction kept 6 bases outside the gene matches. CDR3 region: CAIAGLAGEQYV. The CDR3 DNA reads TGTGCCATCGCAGGACTAGCTGGCGAGCAGTACGTC.

This clonotype has at least ten counts. V and J are TRBV5-1 and TRBJ2-1; tentatively, D is TRBD2 (5 bases). This CDR3 has 13 amino acids. The germline V gene has CDR1 SGHRS and CDR2 YFSETQ. Trimming took off 5 bases at V and 4 bases at J, with 10 bases between the two ends. CDR3: CASRLDSYNEQFF. DNA of the CDR3: TGCGCCAGCAGACTGGACTCTTACAATGAGCAGTTCTTC.

This chain links TRBV18 with TRBJ1-1, with 7 bases identical to TRBD1. V trimming: 3 bases; J trimming: 4 bases; junction bases outside the gene matches: 5. CDR3 length equals 14 residues. Germline assignment: CDR1 KGHSH and CDR2 LQKENI. DNA for the CDR3: TGTGCCAGCTCACCGACAGGGATCGGCACTGAAGCTTTCTTT. Its translation is CASSPTGIGTEAFF. The whole variable domain, remainder taken from reference TRBV18 and TRBJ1-1, is NAGVMQNPRHLVRRRGQEARLRCSPMKGHSHVYWYRQLPEEGLKFMVYLQKENIIDESGMPKERFSAEFPKEGPSILRIQQVVRGDSAAYFCASSPTGIGTEAFFGQGTRLTVV.

The chain recombines TRBV5-5 with TRBJ2-1; D perhaps matches TRBD2 (5 bases). Trimming pared 1 base from V and 5 bases from J, leaving 16 bases between. Germline CDR1 and CDR2: SGHKS and YYEKEE (reference sequence). There are 16 residues in the CDR3. CDR3 bases: TGTGCCAGCAGCTTGACCCAGAGGACTGGAAACAATGAGCAGTTCTTC. It codes for CASSLTQRTGNNEQFF.

CDR3 loop: CASSPAQASGANVLTF. The CDR3 nucleotides are TGTGCCAGCTCACCAGCCCAGGCCTCTGGGGCCAACGTCCTGACTTTC. V gene TRBV18 combines with J gene TRBJ2-6; D gene uncertain. CDR3 length equals 16 residues. The V and J ends lost 2 bases and 0 bases respectively, with 8 bases between them. The germline V gene has CDR1 KGHSH and CDR2 LQKENI. Drawing the rest from reference TRBV18 and TRBJ2-6, the complete variable domain is NAGVMQNPRHLVRRRGQEARLRCSPMKGHSHVYWYRQLPEEGLKFMVYLQKENIIDESGMPKERFSAEFPKEGPSILRIQQVVRGDSAAYFCASSPAQASGANVLTFGAGSRLTVL.

This clonotype turned up a few times. The rearrangement uses TRBV4-2 and TRBJ2-3; 8 bases map to TRBD1. Germline trimming cut 0 bases from V and 4 bases from J; bases unmatched to any gene: 6. CDR1 is LGHNA, CDR2 YNFKEQ, per germline. This CDR3 is built from 16 residues. CDR3 residues: CASSQETGEPADTQYF. DNA for the CDR3: TGTGCCAGCAGCCAAGAGACAGGGGAACCGGCAGATACGCAGTATTTT.

The V and J genes are TRBV5-1 and TRBJ2-5, with D unclear. Gene TRBJ2-1 matches the end of the DNA better, so the J call may be wrong. Germline values: CDR1 SGHRS, CDR2 YFSETQ. CDR3 length: 11 amino acids. In DNA form, the CDR3 reads TGCGCCAGCAGCTTGGACTGGGAGCAGTTCTTC. Translated, it gives CASSLDWEQFF.

The chain uses TRBV11-2 and TRBJ2-3; D unresolved. This CDR3 is 14 amino acids long. V was pared by 5 bases and J by 1 base, with 10 bases between. Germline V CDR1 and CDR2: SGHAT, FQNNGV. The CDR3 nucleotides read TGTGCCAGCAGCCAAACCACAGGCACAGATACGCAGTATTTT. Its translation is CASSQTTGTDTQYF.

The chain links TRBV2 to TRBJ2-2; D gene uncertain. Germline lookup yields CDR1 SNHLY and CDR2 FYNNEI. The V end was cut by 4 bases, the J end by 2 bases, with 11 bases between. The CDR3 totals 15 residues. The CDR3 loop reads CASSVLGKNTGELFF. The CDR3 nucleotides are TGTGCCAGCAGTGTACTGGGCAAAAACACCGGGGAGCTGTTTTTT.

The sample holds a few counts of this clonotype. The chain has TRBV3-1 and TRBJ2-7; 9 bases map to TRBD2. V lost 4 bases and J lost 2; bases outside the gene matches: 6. The CDR3 has 15 amino acids. Germline V gene data show CDR1 as LGHDT and CDR2 as YNNKEL (reference sequence). In DNA, the CDR3 is TGTGCCAGCAGCCTAGCGGGGGTAAGCCCCTACGAGCAGTACTTC. Protein sequence: CASSLAGVSPYEQYF.

This clonotype was counted a few times. V is TRBV3-1 and J is TRBJ1-2; TRBD1 matches 7 bases. CDR1 is LGHDT and CDR2 is YNNKEL in the germline V gene (reference sequence). Trimming cost V 8 bases and J 4 bases; bases outside gene matches: 1. The length of the CDR3 is 11 residues. DNA for the CDR3: TGTGCCAGCGGACAGGTCTATGGCTACACCTTC. Amino acid sequence: CASGQVYGYTF.

The chain employs TRBV5-1 and TRBJ2-2, with D unresolved. The V and J ends lost 6 bases and 2 bases respectively, with 8 bases between them. CDR3 length: 13 residues. The germline V gene encodes CDR1 SGHRS and CDR2 YFSETQ. CDR3 amino acids: CASNKDNTGELFF. The CDR3 DNA reads TGCGCCAGCAACAAGGATAACACCGGGGAGCTGTTTTTT.

The chain uses TRBV29-1 and TRBJ2-2; 7 bases align to TRBD2. The length of the CDR3 is 14 residues. Germline CDR1 reads SQVTM; CDR2 reads ANQGSEA. After removal of 6 bases from V and 1 base from J, the junction contained 5 bases not matched to a gene. CDR3 nucleotide sequence: TGCAGCGTCGGAACGGGGGGGAACACCGGGGAGCTGTTTTTT. Residues: CSVGTGGNTGELFF.

This clonotype was recorded a few times. The V and J genes are TRBV20-1 and TRBJ1-2; D call uncertain. The V gene lost 0 bases and the J gene lost 7 bases, with 15 bases spanning the gap. Germline CDR1 is DFQATT and CDR2 is SNEGSKA (reference sequence). This CDR3 has 14 amino acids. The CDR3, as DNA: TGCAGTGCTAGAGATCGAGACCGGTCCTTTGGCTACACCTTC. Amino acids: CSARDRDRSFGYTF.

The J gene is TRBJ2-1, the V gene TRBV12-3 or TRBV12-4, with 8 positions matching TRBD2. J gave up 7 bases and V 11 bases, and 7 bases lay outside the gene matches. The CDR3 loop spans 12 amino acids. The DNA for the CDR3 is TGTGCCGGGCGGGGGGAACAAAATGAGCAGTTCTTC. It encodes CAGRGEQNEQFF.

This rearrangement joins TRBV30 to TRBJ1-2, with a possible D match to TRBD1 (5 bases). Germline assignment: CDR1 GTSNPN and CDR2 SVGIG (reference sequence). The CDR3 runs to 13 residues. Trimming removed 4 bases at V and 7 bases at J, with 16 bases between. The CDR3 is CAWNGGGGFGYTF. The CDR3 coding sequence is TGTGCCTGGAACGGGGGAGGTGGGTTTGGCTACACCTTC.

The chain employs TRBV12-3 or TRBV12-4 and TRBJ2-1; 8 bases agree with TRBD1. The CDR3 totals 15 residues. J lost 4 bases, V lost 2 bases, and 4 bases had no gene match. This chain's CDR3 is CASSLSRQGYNEQFF. DNA of the CDR3: TGTGCCAGCAGTTTATCGCGACAGGGGTACAATGAGCAGTTCTTC.

The sample holds many counts of this clonotype. V and J are TRBV3-1 and TRBJ2-5; no definite D call. Deletions cut 2 bases from V and 5 bases from J, with 6 bases between. CDR1 and CDR2 from the germline V gene are LGHDT and YNNKEL (reference sequence). The CDR3 consists of 12 residues. This chain's CDR3 is CASSQNGETQYF. The CDR3 DNA is TGTGCCAGCAGCCAAAATGGGGAGACCCAGTACTTC.

V usage is TRBV14 and J usage is TRBJ2-5; the match to TRBD2 covers 12 bases. CDR1 is SGHDN and CDR2 is FVKESK in the germline V gene. CDR3 length: 17 amino acids. Trimming cost V 0 bases and J 1 base; bases outside gene matches: 3. CDR3 coding DNA: TGTGCCAGCAGCCAAGAGACTAGCGGGAGTCTCCAAGAGACCCAGTACTTC. Protein sequence: CASSQETSGSLQETQYF.

This clonotype has only a few counts. The chain couples TRBV20-1 to TRBJ1-2; 9 bases fit TRBD1. The CDR3 sequence is 14 residues long. The germline V gene has CDR1 DFQATT and CDR2 SNEGSKA (reference sequence). V gave up 3 bases and J gave up 2 bases; unmatched junction bases: 4. The CDR3 DNA reads as TGCAGTGCTAGTGCCGGGACAGGGAACTATGGCTACACCTTC. As protein: CSASAGTGNYGYTF.

Of note for this clonotype: The germline gene is not matched at one end of the junction; a read error may be the cause. The rearrangement links TRBV5-1 to TRBJ1-1; TRBD1 is a possible D gene (6 bases). Looked up from germline, CDR1 is SGHRS and CDR2 is YFSETQ. There are 15 residues in the CDR3. The CDR3 DNA is TGCGCCAGTAGCTTCGCGGGGGCCCCGAACACTGAAGCTTTCTTT. It encodes CASSFAGAPNTEAFF. Together with reference TRBV5-1 and TRBJ1-1, the CDR3 gives the full variable domain: KAGVTQTPRYLIKTRGQQVTLSCSPISGHRSVSWYQQTPGQGLQFLFEYFSETQRNKGNFPGRFSGRQFSNSRSEMNVSTLELGDSALYLCASSFAGAPNTEAFFGQGTRLTVV.

There are a few counts of this clonotype. V is TRBV2 and J is TRBJ2-4; maybe TRBD1 (6 bases). The V gene's germline CDR1 is SNHLY and CDR2 FYNNEI. This CDR3 comprises 13 residues. V lost 6 bases and J 8 bases, leaving 14 bases between the germline ends. CDR3 bases: TGTGCCAGCAGACAAGACAGGTCGGACATTCAGTACTTC. Its protein is CASRQDRSDIQYF.

The chain is built from TRBV20-1 and TRBJ1-1; 7 nucleotides agree with TRBD1. From germline, CDR1 is DFQATT and CDR2 SNEGSKA (reference sequence). With V trimmed by 6 bases and J by 0 bases, 4 bases remained unmatched. The length of the CDR3 is 13 residues. The DNA of the CDR3 is TGCAGTGCCGGACAGGATTTGAACACTGAAGCTTTCTTT. Encoded protein: CSAGQDLNTEAFF.

This clonotype was detected only a few times. The gene calls are TRBV12-3 or TRBV12-4 and TRBJ1-3; D is unresolved. The CDR3 length is 16 residues. V lost 2 bases and J lost 3, with 14 bases in between. The chain's CDR3 is CASSLRARTDGNTIYF. The CDR3 DNA follows: TGTGCCAGCAGTTTAAGGGCAAGGACGGATGGAAACACCATATATTTT.